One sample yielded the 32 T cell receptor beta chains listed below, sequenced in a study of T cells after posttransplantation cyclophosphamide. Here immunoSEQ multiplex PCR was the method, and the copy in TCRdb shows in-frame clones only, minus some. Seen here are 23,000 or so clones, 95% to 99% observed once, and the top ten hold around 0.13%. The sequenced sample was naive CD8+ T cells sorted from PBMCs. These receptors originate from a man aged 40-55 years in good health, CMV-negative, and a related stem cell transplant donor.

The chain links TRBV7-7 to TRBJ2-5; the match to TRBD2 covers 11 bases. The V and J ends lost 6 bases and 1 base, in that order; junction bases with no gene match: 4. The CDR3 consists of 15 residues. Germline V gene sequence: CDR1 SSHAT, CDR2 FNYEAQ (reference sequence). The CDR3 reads CASSPGLAVQETQYF. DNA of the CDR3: TGTGCCAGCAGTCCGGGACTAGCGGTCCAAGAGACCCAGTACTTC.

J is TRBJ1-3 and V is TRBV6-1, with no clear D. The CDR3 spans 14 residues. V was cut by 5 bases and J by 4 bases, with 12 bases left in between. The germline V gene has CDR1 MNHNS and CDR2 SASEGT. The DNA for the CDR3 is TGTGCCAGCAGTCCTGCGCGCGGAGGAAACACCATATATTTT. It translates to CASSPARGGNTIYF.

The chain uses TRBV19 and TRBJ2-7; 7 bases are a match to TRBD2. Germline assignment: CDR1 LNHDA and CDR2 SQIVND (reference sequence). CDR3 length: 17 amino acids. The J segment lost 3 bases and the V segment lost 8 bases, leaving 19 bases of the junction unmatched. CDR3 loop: CASSAGRETSLGYEQYF. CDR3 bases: TGTGCCAGTTCCGCGGGGCGGGAGACCTCTCTGGGCTACGAGCAGTACTTC. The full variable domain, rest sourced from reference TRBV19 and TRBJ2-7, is DGGITQSPKYLFRKEGQNVTLSCEQNLNHDAMYWYRQDPGQGLRLIYYSQIVNDFQKGDIAEGYSVSREKKESFPLTVTSAQKNPTAFYLCASSAGRETSLGYEQYFGPGTRLTVT.

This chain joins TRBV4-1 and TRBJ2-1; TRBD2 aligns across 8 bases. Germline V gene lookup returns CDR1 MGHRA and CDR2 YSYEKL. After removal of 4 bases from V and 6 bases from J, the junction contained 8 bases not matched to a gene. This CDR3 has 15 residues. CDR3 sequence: CASSPPGLVGNEQFF. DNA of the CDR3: TGCGCCAGCAGCCCGCCGGGACTAGTGGGCAATGAGCAGTTCTTC.

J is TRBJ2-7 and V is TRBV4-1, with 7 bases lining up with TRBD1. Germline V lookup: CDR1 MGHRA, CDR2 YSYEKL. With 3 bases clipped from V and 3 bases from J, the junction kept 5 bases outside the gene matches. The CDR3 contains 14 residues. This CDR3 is CASSHRDRDYEQYF. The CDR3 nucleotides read TGCGCCAGCAGCCACCGGGACAGAGACTACGAGCAGTACTTC.

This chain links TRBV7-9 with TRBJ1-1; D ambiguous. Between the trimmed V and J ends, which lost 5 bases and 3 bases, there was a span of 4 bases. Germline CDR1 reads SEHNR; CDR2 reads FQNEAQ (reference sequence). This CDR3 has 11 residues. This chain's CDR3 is CASSPDTEAFF. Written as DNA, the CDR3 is TGTGCCAGCAGCCCCGACACTGAAGCTTTCTTT.

The CDR3 sequence: CASSMWRVDQPQHF. CDR3 in DNA: TGTGCCAGTAGTATGTGGAGGGTTGATCAGCCCCAGCATTTT. This chain joins TRBV19 and TRBJ1-5, with D unresolved. The V end lost 3 bases, the J end lost 5 bases, and 11 bases lay between the germline ends. The germline gives CDR1 LNHDA, CDR2 SQIVND (reference sequence). CDR3 length: 14 amino acids. Complete variable domain (other parts from reference TRBV19 and TRBJ1-5): DGGITQSPKYLFRKEGQNVTLSCEQNLNHDAMYWYRQDPGQGLRLIYYSQIVNDFQKGDIAEGYSVSREKKESFPLTVTSAQKNPTAFYLCASSMWRVDQPQHFGDGTRLSIL.

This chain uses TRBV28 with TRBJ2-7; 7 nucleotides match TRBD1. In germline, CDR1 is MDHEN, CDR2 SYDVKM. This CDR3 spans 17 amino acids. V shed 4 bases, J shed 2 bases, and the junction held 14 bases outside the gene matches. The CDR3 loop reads CASSSYPTTGYPYEQYF. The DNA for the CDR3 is TGTGCCAGCAGTTCCTATCCTACGACAGGGTACCCCTACGAGCAGTACTTC. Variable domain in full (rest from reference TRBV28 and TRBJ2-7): DVKVTQSSRYLVKRTGEKVFLECVQDMDHENMFWYRQDPGLGLRLIYFSYDVKMKEKGDIPEGYSVSREKKERFSLILESASTNQTSMYLCASSSYPTTGYPYEQYFGPGTRLTVT.

The CDR3 loop is CASSPPDREYEQYF. The CDR3 region has the DNA TGTGCCAGCAGTCCACCGGACAGGGAATACGAGCAGTACTTC. J is TRBJ2-7 and V is TRBV28, with 8 nucleotides matching TRBD1. Per germline, CDR1 MDHEN and CDR2 SYDVKM. CDR3 length: 14 amino acids. V was clipped by 5 bases and J by 4 bases; unmatched bases: 7. Complete variable domain (other parts from reference TRBV28 and TRBJ2-7): DVKVTQSSRYLVKRTGEKVFLECVQDMDHENMFWYRQDPGLGLRLIYFSYDVKMKEKGDIPEGYSVSREKKERFSLILESASTNQTSMYLCASSPPDREYEQYFGPGTRLTVT.

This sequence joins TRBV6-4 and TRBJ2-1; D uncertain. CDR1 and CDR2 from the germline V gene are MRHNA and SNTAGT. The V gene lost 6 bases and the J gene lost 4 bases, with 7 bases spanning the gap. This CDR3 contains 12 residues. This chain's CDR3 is CASRSTYNEQFF. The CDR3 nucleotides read TGTGCCAGCAGATCTACGTACAATGAGCAGTTCTTC.

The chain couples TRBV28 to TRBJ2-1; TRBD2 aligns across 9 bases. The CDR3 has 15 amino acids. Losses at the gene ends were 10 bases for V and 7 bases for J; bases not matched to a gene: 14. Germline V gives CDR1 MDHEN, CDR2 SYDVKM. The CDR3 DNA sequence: TGTGCCACTACAATAGCGGGAGAGATGTGGAATGAGCAGTTCTTC. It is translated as CATTIAGEMWNEQFF.

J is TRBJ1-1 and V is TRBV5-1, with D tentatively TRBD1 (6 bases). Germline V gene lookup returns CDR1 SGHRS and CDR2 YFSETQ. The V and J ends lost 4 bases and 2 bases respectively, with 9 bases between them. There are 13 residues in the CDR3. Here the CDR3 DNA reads TGCGCCAGCAGCCCGACAGGAAACACTGAAGCTTTCTTT. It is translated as CASSPTGNTEAFF.

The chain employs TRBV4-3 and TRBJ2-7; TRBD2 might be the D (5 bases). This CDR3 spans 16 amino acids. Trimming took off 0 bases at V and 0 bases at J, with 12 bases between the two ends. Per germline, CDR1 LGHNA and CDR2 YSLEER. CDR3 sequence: CASSQDRRGSSYEQYF. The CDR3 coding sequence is TGCGCCAGCAGCCAAGATCGGAGAGGGAGCTCCTACGAGCAGTACTTC.

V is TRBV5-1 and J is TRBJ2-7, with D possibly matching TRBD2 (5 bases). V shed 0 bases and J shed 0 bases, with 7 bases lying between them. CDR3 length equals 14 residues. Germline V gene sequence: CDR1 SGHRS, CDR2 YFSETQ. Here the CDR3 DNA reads TGCGCCAGCAGCTTGGATGGGAGCTCCTACGAGCAGTACTTC. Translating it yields CASSLDGSSYEQYF.

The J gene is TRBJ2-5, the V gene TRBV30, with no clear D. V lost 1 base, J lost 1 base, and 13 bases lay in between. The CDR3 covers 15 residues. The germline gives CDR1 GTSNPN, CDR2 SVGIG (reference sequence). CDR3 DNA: TGTGCCTGGAGTGATCCCTACCATTTCCAAGAGACCCAGTACTTC. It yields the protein CAWSDPYHFQETQYF.

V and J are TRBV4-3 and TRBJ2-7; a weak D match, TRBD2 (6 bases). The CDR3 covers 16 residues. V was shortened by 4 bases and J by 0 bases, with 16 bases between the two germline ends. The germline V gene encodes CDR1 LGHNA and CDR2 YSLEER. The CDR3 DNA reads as TGCGCCAGCAGCCTCAACCACGCGGGAATCTCCTACGAGCAGTACTTC. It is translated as CASSLNHAGISYEQYF.

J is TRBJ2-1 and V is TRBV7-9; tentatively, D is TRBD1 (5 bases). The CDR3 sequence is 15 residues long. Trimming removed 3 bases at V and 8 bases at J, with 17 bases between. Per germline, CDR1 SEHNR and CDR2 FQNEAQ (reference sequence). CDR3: CASSFETAVGDEQFF. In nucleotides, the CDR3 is TGTGCCAGCAGCTTCGAGACAGCCGTTGGGGATGAGCAGTTCTTC.

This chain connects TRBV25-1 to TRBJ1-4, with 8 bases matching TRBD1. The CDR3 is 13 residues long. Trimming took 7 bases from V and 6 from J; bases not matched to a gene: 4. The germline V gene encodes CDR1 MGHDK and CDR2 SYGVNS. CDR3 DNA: TGTGCCAGCAATGCAGGGGGCGATGAAAAACTGTTTTTT. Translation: CASNAGGDEKLFF.

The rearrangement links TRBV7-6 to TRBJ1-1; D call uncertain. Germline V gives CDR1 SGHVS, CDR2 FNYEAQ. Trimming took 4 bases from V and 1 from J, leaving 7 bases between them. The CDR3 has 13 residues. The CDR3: CASSSRQNTEAFF. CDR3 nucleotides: TGTGCCAGCAGCTCCAGACAGAACACTGAAGCTTTCTTT.

CDR3 residues: CAWSPQGNGYTF. The CDR3 bases are TGTGCCTGGAGCCCTCAGGGTAACGGCTACACCTTC. The rearrangement joins TRBV30 to TRBJ1-2; D possibly corresponds to TRBD1 (5 bases). The CDR3 totals 12 residues. Trimming took 3 bases from V and 8 from J, leaving 13 bases between them. CDR1 and CDR2 from the germline V gene are GTSNPN and SVGIG (reference sequence).

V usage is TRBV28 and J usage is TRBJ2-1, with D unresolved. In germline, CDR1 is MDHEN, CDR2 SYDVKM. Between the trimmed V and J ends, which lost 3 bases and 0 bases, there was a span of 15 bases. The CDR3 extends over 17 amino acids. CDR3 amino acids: CASSFSVGQVSYNEQFF. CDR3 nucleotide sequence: TGTGCCAGCAGTTTCTCGGTGGGTCAGGTCTCCTACAATGAGCAGTTCTTC.

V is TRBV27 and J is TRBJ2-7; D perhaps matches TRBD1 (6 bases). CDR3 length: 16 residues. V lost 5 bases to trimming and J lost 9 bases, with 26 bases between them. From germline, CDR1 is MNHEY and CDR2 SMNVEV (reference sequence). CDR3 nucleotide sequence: TGTGCCAGCAGTCCATTGGAGGAATTGACAGGTTCGGGGCAGTACTTC. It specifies CASSPLEELTGSGQYF.

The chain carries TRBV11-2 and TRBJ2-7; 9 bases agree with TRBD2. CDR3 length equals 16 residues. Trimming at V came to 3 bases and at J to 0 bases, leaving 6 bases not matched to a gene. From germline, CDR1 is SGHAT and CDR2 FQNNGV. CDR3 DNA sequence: TGTGCCAGCAGCTTTAGGGCGGGAGGGAGCTCCTACGAGCAGTACTTC. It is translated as CASSFRAGGSSYEQYF.

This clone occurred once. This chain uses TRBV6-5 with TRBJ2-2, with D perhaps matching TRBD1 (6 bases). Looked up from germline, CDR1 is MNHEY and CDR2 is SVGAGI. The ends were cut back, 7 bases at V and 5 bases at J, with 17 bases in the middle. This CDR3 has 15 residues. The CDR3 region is CASTPSGTLTGELFF. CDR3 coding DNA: TGTGCCAGCACCCCTTCCGGGACACTTACCGGGGAGCTGTTTTTT.

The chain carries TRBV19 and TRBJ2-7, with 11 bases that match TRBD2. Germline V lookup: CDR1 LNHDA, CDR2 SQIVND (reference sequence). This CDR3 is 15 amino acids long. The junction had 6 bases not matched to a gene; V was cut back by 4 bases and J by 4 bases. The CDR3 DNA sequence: TGTGCCAGTAGTACCGGGACTAGCGGAATATACGAGCAGTACTTC. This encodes CASSTGTSGIYEQYF.

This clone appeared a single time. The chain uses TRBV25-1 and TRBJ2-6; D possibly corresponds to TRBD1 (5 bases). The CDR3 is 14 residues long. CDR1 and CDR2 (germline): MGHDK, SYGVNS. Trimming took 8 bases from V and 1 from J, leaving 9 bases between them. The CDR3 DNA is TGTGCCAGCTGGGGCCCTTCTGGGGCCAACGTCCTGACTTTC. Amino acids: CASWGPSGANVLTF.

This CDR3 reads CASSQSTGSYEQYF. In DNA form, the CDR3 reads TGCGCCAGCAGCCAATCGACAGGGTCCTACGAGCAGTACTTC. This rearrangement joins TRBV4-1 to TRBJ2-7, with TRBD1 identical over 7 bases. The CDR3 consists of 14 residues. J lost 1 base, V lost 2 bases, and 2 bases had no gene match. Looked up from germline, CDR1 is MGHRA and CDR2 is YSYEKL.

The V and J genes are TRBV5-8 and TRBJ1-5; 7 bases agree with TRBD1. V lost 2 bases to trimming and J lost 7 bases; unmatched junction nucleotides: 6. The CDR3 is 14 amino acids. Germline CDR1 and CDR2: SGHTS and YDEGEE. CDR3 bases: TGTGCCAGCAGCTTTCCGACAGGGATCCAGCCCCAGCATTTT. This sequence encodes CASSFPTGIQPQHF. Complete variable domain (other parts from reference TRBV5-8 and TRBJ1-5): EAGVTQSPTHLIKTRGQQATLRCSPISGHTSVYWYQQALGLGLQFLLWYDEGEERNRGNFPPRFSGRQFPNYSSELNVNALELEDSALYLCASSFPTGIQPQHFGDGTRLSIL.

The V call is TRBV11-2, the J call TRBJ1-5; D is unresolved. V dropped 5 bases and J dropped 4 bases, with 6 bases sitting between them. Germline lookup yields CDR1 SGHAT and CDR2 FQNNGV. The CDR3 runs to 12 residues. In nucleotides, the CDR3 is TGTGCCAGCAGCCTACCTAATCAGCCCCAGCATTTT. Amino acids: CASSLPNQPQHF. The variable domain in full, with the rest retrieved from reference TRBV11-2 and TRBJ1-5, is EAGVAQSPRYKIIEKRQSVAFWCNPISGHATLYWYQQILGQGPKLLIQFQNNGVVDDSQLPKDRFSAERLKGVDSTLKIQPAKLEDSAVYLCASSLPNQPQHFGDGTRLSIL.

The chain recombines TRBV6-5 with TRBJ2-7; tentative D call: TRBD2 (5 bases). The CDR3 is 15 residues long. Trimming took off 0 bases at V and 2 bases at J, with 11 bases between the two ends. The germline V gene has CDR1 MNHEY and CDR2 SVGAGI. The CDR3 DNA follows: TGTGCCAGCAGTTACTCGGAGGCACTGACCTACGAGCAGTACTTC. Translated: CASSYSEALTYEQYF.

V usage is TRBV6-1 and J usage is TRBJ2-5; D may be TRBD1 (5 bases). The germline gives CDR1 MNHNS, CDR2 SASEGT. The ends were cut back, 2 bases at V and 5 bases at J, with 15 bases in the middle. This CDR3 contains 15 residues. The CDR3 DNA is TGTGCCAGCAGTGAACGGCGCAGGGTAATTGAGACCCAGTACTTC. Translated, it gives CASSERRRVIETQYF.

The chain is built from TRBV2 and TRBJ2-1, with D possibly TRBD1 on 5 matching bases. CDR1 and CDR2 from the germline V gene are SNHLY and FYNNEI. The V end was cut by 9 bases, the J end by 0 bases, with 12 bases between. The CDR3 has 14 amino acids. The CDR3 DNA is TGTGCCAGTGGAACAGGCGGCTCCTACAATGAGCAGTTCTTC. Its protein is CASGTGGSYNEQFF.